These T cell receptor beta chains were read from a single sample in a study of CD8 T cells in Susac syndrome. TCRdb redid the calling of the immunoSEQ multiplex PCR reads with MiXCR, one entry per CDR3 protein. Of 150,000 or so distinct CDR3 sequences listed, around 93% were seen once; the top ten hold roughly 0.13%. Sample: CD4+ T cells from PBMCs. The receptors originated from a human donor in good health. Both conserved end residues are part of each CDR3.

V gene	J gene	CDR3 protein
TRBV29-1	TRBJ1-4	CSVGWSNEKLFF
TRBV20-1	TRBJ2-5	CSARGPETQYF
TRBV2	TRBJ2-1	CASKETSGGAREQFF
TRBV7-3	TRBJ2-3	CASSLTGLPVQDTQYF
TRBV29-1	TRBJ2-3	CSGGAVDTQYF
TRBV6-2/TRBV6-3	TRBJ2-7	CAGRQTSSYEQYF
TRBV9	TRBJ1-6	CASSVGTVNSPLHF
TRBV9	TRBJ2-1	CASSVEGTPTRSYNEQFF
TRBV9	TRBJ2-5	CASSVAQTGRETQYF
TRBV18	TRBJ1-5	CASSPSTNSPQHF
TRBV7-2	TRBJ2-7	CASSRDRVYEQYF
TRBV5-1	TRBJ2-3	CASSLVLAVTDTQYF
TRBV12-3/TRBV12-4	TRBJ1-1	CASSPRTAFEAFF
TRBV6-5	TRBJ2-7	CASSLTGVHEQYF
TRBV2	TRBJ2-5	CASNSFGGPSETQYF
TRBV7-6	TRBJ1-1	CASIKGENTEAFF
TRBV6-1	TRBJ1-2	CASNFRTGTNYGYTF
TRBV6-5	TRBJ2-2	CASSSAGGYTGELFF
TRBV7-9	TRBJ1-2	CASSLAGGLANYGYTF
TRBV10-3	TRBJ1-6	CAISGRQGQSPLHF
TRBV7-8	TRBJ2-7	CASSTSTEFRQYF
TRBV6-2/TRBV6-3	TRBJ1-2	CASKAGVSYGYTF
TRBV29-1	TRBJ1-4	CSVLDGGEKLFF
TRBV5-1	TRBJ2-7	CASSSGLAASSYEQYF
TRBV4-2	TRBJ2-2	CASSQDYRGGDTGELFF
TRBV3-1	TRBJ1-2	CASSPTGQGGYGYTF
TRBV6-1	TRBJ2-7	CASSGLFWVEQYF
TRBV5-1	TRBJ1-6	CATSILPQGNNSPLHF
TRBV2	TRBJ2-7	CASSEMGPYEQYF
TRBV5-4	TRBJ2-1	CASSWVSGGQYNEQFF
TRBV7-2	TRBJ2-1	CASSWTSGGRSSYNEQFF
TRBV6-6	TRBJ1-1	CASTAGEGPEAFF
TRBV9	TRBJ1-6	CASSGLSTGNSPLHF
TRBV7-7	TRBJ2-5	CASSLTGFRETQYF
TRBV20-1	TRBJ2-2	CSARSRQGENTGELFF
TRBV14	TRBJ2-1	CASSQDLYNEQFF
TRBV9	TRBJ1-1	CASSVAQRTEAFF
TRBV20-1	TRBJ2-2	CSASKGQGTGELFF
TRBV19	TRBJ1-5	CASSIGPREQPQHF
TRBV7-8	TRBJ1-2	CASSMRRDLDYGYTF
TRBV3-1	TRBJ2-5	CASSRGLVGEETQYF
TRBV15	TRBJ2-3	CATSRSRTGPSTDTQYF
TRBV3-1	TRBJ2-6	CASSQASTGNSGANVLTF
TRBV2	TRBJ1-4	CASSGDRHNEKLFF
TRBV12-3/TRBV12-4	TRBJ2-7	CASRPTGGEQYF
TRBV3-1	TRBJ1-1	CASSPPGRGDTEAFF
TRBV29-1	TRBJ2-7	CSVEGEKNEQYF
TRBV6-1	TRBJ1-6	CASSVQNNSPLHF
TRBV18	TRBJ2-3	CASSRTGGTDTQYF
TRBV7-9	TRBJ2-7	CASSSDTSYEQYF
TRBV19	TRBJ1-2	CASNARSIYGYTF